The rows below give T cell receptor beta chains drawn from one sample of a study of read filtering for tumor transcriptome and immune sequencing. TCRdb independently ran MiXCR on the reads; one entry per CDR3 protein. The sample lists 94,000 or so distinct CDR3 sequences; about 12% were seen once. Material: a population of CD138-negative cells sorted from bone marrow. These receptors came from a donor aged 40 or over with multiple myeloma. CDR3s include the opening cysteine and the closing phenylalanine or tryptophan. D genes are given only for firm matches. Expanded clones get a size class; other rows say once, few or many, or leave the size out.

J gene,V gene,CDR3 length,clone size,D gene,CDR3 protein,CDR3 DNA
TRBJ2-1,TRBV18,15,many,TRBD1,CASSTQGSSYNEQFF,TGTGCCAGCTCAACACAGGGGAGCTCCTACAATGAGCAGTTCTTC
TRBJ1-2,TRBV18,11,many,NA,CASSPGDGYTF,TGTGCCAGCTCACCGGGCGATGGCTACACCTTC
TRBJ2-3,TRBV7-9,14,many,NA,CASSLVAATDTQYF,TGTGCCAGCAGCTTAGTAGCGGCCACAGATACGCAGTATTTT
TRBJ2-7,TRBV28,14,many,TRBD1,CASSLNRGHYEQYF,TGTGCCAGCAGTCTGAACAGGGGGCACTACGAGCAGTACTTC
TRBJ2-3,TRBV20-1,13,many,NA,CSAKSSLTDTQYF,TGCAGTGCTAAATCTAGCCTGACAGATACGCAGTATTTT
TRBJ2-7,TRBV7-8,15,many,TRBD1,CASSLVQGAGYEQYF,TGTGCCAGCAGCTTAGTTCAGGGGGCAGGGTACGAGCAGTACTTC
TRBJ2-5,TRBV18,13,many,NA,CASSPGSQETQYF,TGTGCCAGCTCACCAGGGAGTCAAGAGACCCAGTACTTC
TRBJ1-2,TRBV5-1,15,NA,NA,CASSLGQADGGGYTF,TGCGCCAGCAGCTTGGGGCAGGCTGATGGGGGAGGCTACACCTTC
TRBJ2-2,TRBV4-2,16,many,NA,CASSQEAKSSTGELFF,TGTGCCAGCAGCCAAGAGGCGAAAAGCAGCACCGGGGAGCTGTTTTTT
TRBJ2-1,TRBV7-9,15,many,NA,CASSPAQSSYNEQFF,TGTGCCAGCAGCCCTGCCCAGAGCTCCTACAATGAGCAGTTCTTC
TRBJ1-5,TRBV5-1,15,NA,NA,CASSLGGIGNQPQHF,TGCGCCAGCAGCTTGGGAGGTATAGGCAATCAGCCCCAGCATTTT
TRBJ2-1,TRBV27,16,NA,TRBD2,CASSTIAGGPYNEQFF,TGTGCCAGCAGTACCATAGCGGGAGGTCCCTACAATGAGCAGTTCTTC
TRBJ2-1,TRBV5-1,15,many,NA,CASSLVVVQGGEQFF,TGCGCCAGCAGCTTGGTAGTCGTGCAAGGCGGTGAGCAGTTCTTC
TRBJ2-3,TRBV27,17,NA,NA,CASTPSPGRRNTDTQYF,TGTGCCAGCACCCCCTCGCCAGGTCGACGAAACACAGATACGCAGTATTTT
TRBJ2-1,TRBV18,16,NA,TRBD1,CASSPATGWGYGEQFF,TGTGCCAGCTCACCGGCGACAGGGTGGGGATATGGTGAGCAGTTCTTC
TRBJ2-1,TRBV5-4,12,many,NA,CASSLDGLEQFF,TGTGCCAGCAGCTTGGACGGCCTGGAGCAGTTCTTC
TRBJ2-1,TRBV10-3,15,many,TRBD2,CAISEASGTVNEQFF,TGTGCCATCAGTGAGGCTAGCGGGACTGTAAATGAGCAGTTCTTC
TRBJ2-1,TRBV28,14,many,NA,CASSPSDRRDEQFF,TGTGCCAGCAGTCCGTCGGACCGCCGGGATGAGCAGTTCTTC
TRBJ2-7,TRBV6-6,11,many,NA,CASRNSYEQYF,TGTGCCAGCAGAAACTCCTACGAGCAGTACTTC
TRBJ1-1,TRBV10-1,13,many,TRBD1,CASRPGTGSEAFF,TGCGCCAGCAGACCCGGGACAGGGTCTGAAGCTTTCTTT
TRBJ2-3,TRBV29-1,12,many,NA,CSVEGDADTQYF,TGCAGCGTTGAGGGGGACGCAGATACGCAGTATTTT
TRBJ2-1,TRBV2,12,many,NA,CASSENRSEQFF,TGTGCCAGCAGTGAAAACCGTAGTGAGCAGTTCTTC
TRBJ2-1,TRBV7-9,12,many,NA,CASSQLQTKQFF,TGTGCCAGCAGCCAACTCCAAACCAAGCAGTTCTTC
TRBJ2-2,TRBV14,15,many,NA,CASSTLQSNTGELFF,TGTGCCAGCAGTACCCTACAGTCGAACACCGGGGAGCTGTTTTTT
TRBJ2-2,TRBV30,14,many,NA,CAWKWTGNTGELFF,TGTGCCTGGAAGTGGACGGGGAACACCGGGGAGCTGTTTTTT
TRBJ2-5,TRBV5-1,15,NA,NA,CASSLVGQVQETQYF,TGCGCCAGCAGCTTGGTCGGACAAGTCCAAGAGACCCAGTACTTC
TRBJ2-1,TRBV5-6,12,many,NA,CASSLLNNEQFF,TGTGCCAGCAGCTTGCTGAACAATGAGCAGTTCTTC
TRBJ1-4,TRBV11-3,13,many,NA,CASSPDPEGKLFF,TGTGCCAGCAGCCCCGACCCGGAGGGAAAACTGTTTTTT
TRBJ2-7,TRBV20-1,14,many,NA,CSARQVPSSYEQYF,TGCAGTGCTAGACAGGTTCCGAGCTCCTACGAGCAGTACTTC
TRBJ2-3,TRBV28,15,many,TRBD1,CASSPGQGRKDTQYF,TGTGCCAGCAGTCCCGGACAGGGCCGTAAAGATACGCAGTATTTT
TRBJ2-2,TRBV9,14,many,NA,CASSVSPNTGELFF,TGTGCCAGCAGCGTATCGCCGAACACCGGGGAGCTGTTTTTT
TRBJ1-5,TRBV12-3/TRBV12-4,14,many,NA,CASSSGTAGQPQHF,TGTGCCAGCAGTTCGGGGACCGCCGGTCAGCCCCAGCATTTT
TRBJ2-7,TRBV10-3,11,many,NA,CAISQAGEQYF,TGTGCCATCAGCCAAGCTGGTGAGCAGTACTTC
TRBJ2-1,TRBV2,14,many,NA,CASSEPRVYNEQFF,TGTGCCAGCAGTGAACCCAGAGTCTACAATGAGCAGTTCTTC
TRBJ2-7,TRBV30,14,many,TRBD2,CATPRASGSYEQYF,TGTGCCACCCCCCGGGCTAGCGGTTCCTACGAGCAGTACTTC
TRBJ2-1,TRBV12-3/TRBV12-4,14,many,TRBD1,CASSPPSGTGVSFF,TGTGCCAGCAGTCCACCCTCCGGGACAGGGGTTTCTTTCTTC
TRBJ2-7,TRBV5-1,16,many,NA,CASSLLAAGDSYEQYF,TGCGCCAGCAGCTTGCTGGCAGCCGGCGACTCCTACGAGCAGTACTTC
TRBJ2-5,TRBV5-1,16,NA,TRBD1,CASSPSPGTAQETQYF,TGCGCCAGCAGCCCCAGTCCCGGGACAGCCCAAGAGACCCAGTACTTC
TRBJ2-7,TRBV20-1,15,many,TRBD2,CSARESSGSSYEQYF,TGCAGTGCTAGGGAATCTAGCGGGAGCTCCTACGAGCAGTACTTC
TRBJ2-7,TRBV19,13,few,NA,CASSTAGVSEQYF,TGTGCCAGTAGTACGGCAGGGGTGTCCGAGCAGTACTTC
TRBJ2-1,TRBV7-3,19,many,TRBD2,CASSPMVRGSGGPYNEQFF,TGTGCCAGCAGCCCGATGGTTAGAGGGAGCGGGGGTCCCTACAATGAGCAGTTCTTC
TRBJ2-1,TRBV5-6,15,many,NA,CASSRRPESYNEQFF,TGTGCCAGCAGCCGCCGACCTGAATCCTACAATGAGCAGTTCTTC
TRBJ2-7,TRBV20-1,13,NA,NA,CSVGGQRPNEQYF,TGCAGTGTCGGGGGACAGCGCCCCAACGAGCAGTACTTC
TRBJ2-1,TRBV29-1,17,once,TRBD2,CSGDGLAGSSSYNEQFF,TGCAGCGGCGACGGACTAGCGGGATCCAGCTCCTACAATGAGCAGTTCTTC
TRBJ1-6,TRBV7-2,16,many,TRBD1,CASSWAGQGNNSPLHF,TGTGCCAGCAGCTGGGCGGGACAGGGGAATAATTCACCCCTCCACTTT
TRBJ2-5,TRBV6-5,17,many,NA,CASCYSGGRIRLETQYF,TGTGCCAGCTGTTACTCCGGGGGGCGCATACGTCTAGAGACCCAGTACTTC
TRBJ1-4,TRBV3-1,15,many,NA,CASRGGNRANEKLFF,TGTGCCAGCAGAGGGGGGAATAGGGCGAATGAAAAACTGTTTTTT
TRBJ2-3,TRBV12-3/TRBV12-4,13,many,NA,CAIGTRRTDTQYF,TGTGCCATCGGGACTCGACGCACAGATACGCAGTATTTT
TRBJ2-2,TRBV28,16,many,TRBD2,CASSLPSGGRGGELFF,TGTGCCAGCAGTTTACCTAGCGGGGGGCGCGGCGGGGAGCTGTTTTTT
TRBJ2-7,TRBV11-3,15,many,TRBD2,CASSSPGLASYEQYF,TGTGCCAGCAGCTCCCCGGGACTAGCCTCCTACGAGCAGTACTTC
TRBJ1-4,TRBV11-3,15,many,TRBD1,CASSPTDRVGEKLFF,TGTGCCAGCAGCCCAACGGACAGGGTTGGTGAAAAACTGTTTTTT
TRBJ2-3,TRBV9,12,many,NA,CASSVQEGTQYF,TGTGCCAGCAGCGTGCAGGAGGGTACGCAGTATTTT
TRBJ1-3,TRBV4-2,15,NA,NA,CASSRERGPGNTIYF,TGTGCCAGCAGCCGAGAAAGGGGTCCTGGAAACACCATATATTTT
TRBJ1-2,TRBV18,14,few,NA,CASSPETLPDDYTF,TGTGCCAGCTCACCAGAGACACTGCCTGATGACTACACCTTC
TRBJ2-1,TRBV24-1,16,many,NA,CATSDLSVSSYNEQFF,TGTGCCACCAGTGATTTATCCGTGAGCTCCTACAATGAGCAGTTCTTC
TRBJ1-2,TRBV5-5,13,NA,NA,CASSLEGGYGYTF,TGTGCCAGCAGCTTGGAAGGGGGCTATGGCTACACCTTC
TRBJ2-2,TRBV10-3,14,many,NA,CAIRSLELGGELFF,TGTGCCATCAGAAGTTTGGAGTTAGGCGGGGAGCTGTTTTTT
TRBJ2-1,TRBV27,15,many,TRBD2,CASSNLGGPSNEQFF,TGTGCCAGCAGTAATTTGGGAGGGCCGAGTAATGAGCAGTTCTTC
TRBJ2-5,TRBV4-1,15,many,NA,CASSQGVLYQETQYF,TGCGCCAGCAGCCAAGGAGTCTTGTACCAAGAGACCCAGTACTTC